This TCR beta chain was found in a study of blood T cell repertoires in COVID-19. Overall study context: Whether acute or convalescent, the COVID-19 samples came from the United States, Italy and Spain. In each case, the material was cDNA or gDNA derived from T cells, B-cell-depleted T cells, or PBMCs.

CDR1 is SGHAT, CDR2 FQNNGV, per germline. V lost 7 bases to trimming and J lost 5 bases, with 14 bases between them. This CDR3 spans 13 amino acids. Sequencing was performed with immunoSEQ multiplex PCR; in TCRdb, only in-frame clones are kept and a portion is missing. The sample yields about 200,000 clones, 86% seen once. Sample: peripheral blood. This receptor was obtained from a young man who had recovered from COVID-19. The rearrangement joins TRBV11-2 to TRBJ1-1; D may be TRBD1 (6 bases). The CDR3 sequence is CASTQGTRTEAFF. Written as DNA, the CDR3 is TGTGCCAGCACCCAGGGGACACGGACTGAAGCTTTCTTT.